The 15 T cell receptor beta chains in this list originate from one sample, sequenced in a study of shared clonotypes between healthy human individuals. Naive CD8 cells lacked CD45RO and underwent positive selection for CCR7, leaving out terminally differentiated effector memory CD45RA+ cells. Using immunoSEQ multiplex PCR, the repertoire was profiled, and TCRdb retains in-frame clones only, with some absent. The sample contains about 610,000 clones, approximately 96% of which appear only once. The sequencing sample was made of naive CD8+ T cells sorted from blood. Every receptor here comes from a woman in her 30s in good health.

This chain connects TRBV5-6 to TRBJ2-7; D gene ambiguous. CDR3 length: 12 residues. Trimming took 10 bases from V and 2 from J, leaving 13 bases between them. Germline values: CDR1 SGHDT, CDR2 YYEEEE. The CDR3, as DNA: TGTGCCTCGAGATACGGGCCCTACGAGCAGTACTTC. Amino acids: CASRYGPYEQYF.

The V call is TRBV6-5, the J call TRBJ2-7; D remains ambiguous. This CDR3 region has 12 residues. Germline V gene data show CDR1 as MNHEY and CDR2 as SVGAGI. The germline V and J ends were trimmed by 7 bases and 3 bases, with 10 bases remaining between them. The chain's CDR3 is CASKGSFYEQYF. CDR3 nucleotide sequence: TGTGCCAGCAAGGGAAGCTTCTACGAGCAGTACTTC.

V and J are TRBV5-4 and TRBJ2-7; 10 positions agree with TRBD2. The CDR3 covers 15 residues. V shed 4 bases and J 2 bases; nucleotides not matched to a gene: 6. Germline CDR1 is SGHNT and CDR2 is YYREEE (reference sequence). The CDR3 here is CASSIGTSDTYEQYF. In nucleotides, the CDR3 is TGTGCCAGCAGCATCGGGACTAGCGACACCTACGAGCAGTACTTC.

The chain is built from TRBV27 and TRBJ2-5; 11 nucleotides match TRBD1. The DNA end is a closer match to TRBJ2-7, so the J assignment may be wrong. CDR1 is MNHEY, CDR2 SMNVEV, per germline (reference sequence). This CDR3 has 15 amino acids. This chain's CDR3 is CASTPGQGGSYEQYF. CDR3 nucleotide sequence: TGTGCCAGCACCCCGGGACAGGGGGGCTCCTACGAGCAGTACTTC.

V usage is TRBV7-9 and J usage is TRBJ2-7; the D is unclear. Germline lookup yields CDR1 SEHNR and CDR2 FQNEAQ (reference sequence). The V and J ends lost 1 base and 7 bases respectively, with 17 bases between them. The CDR3 has 15 amino acids. As DNA, the CDR3 is TGTGCCAGCAGCTTAGAAATCGGGCACTTAGAGGAGCAGTACTTC. Protein sequence: CASSLEIGHLEEQYF.

This clone has just a few counts. The V and J genes are TRBV7-9 and TRBJ2-7; D unresolved. The CDR3 covers 16 residues. Germline V gene data show CDR1 as SEHNR and CDR2 as FQNEAQ (reference sequence). With 5 bases removed from V and 0 bases from J, the gap between germline ends came to 17 bases. This chain's CDR3 is CASSHGITSSSYEQYF. CDR3 bases: TGTGCCAGCAGCCATGGTATTACATCTAGCTCCTACGAGCAGTACTTC.

This clone is a singleton in its sample. The rearrangement uses TRBV27 and TRBJ2-7; D possibly matches TRBD1 or TRBD2 (5 bases each). The germline V gene encodes CDR1 MNHEY and CDR2 SMNVEV (reference sequence). The CDR3 consists of 12 residues. V was clipped by 5 bases and J by 9 bases, with 14 bases between them. CDR3 coding DNA: TGTGCCAGCAGTCCGGGGCCCGCCGGGCAGTACTTC. Protein: CASSPGPAGQYF.

As to this clone: Other DNA sequences of this sample code for an identical CDR3. This chain uses TRBV19 with TRBJ2-7; tentatively, D is TRBD2 (6 bases). CDR3 length: 13 residues. Germline CDR1 LNHDA, CDR2 SQIVND (reference sequence). V shed 4 bases and J shed 3 bases, with 10 bases lying between them. CDR3 coding DNA: TGTGCCAGTAGTAGTGGGGGAGGCTACGAGCAGTACTTC. Translating gives CASSSGGGYEQYF.

This chain uses TRBV19 with TRBJ1-6, with TRBD1 identical over 7 bases. The CDR3 has 17 amino acids. Germline assignment: CDR1 LNHDA and CDR2 SQIVND (reference sequence). Trimming removed 6 bases from V and 4 bases from J; junction bases left unmatched: 12. The CDR3, as DNA: TGTGCCAGTAGAAACCGGGACAGACTTTATTATAATTCACCCCTCCACTTT. Residues: CASRNRDRLYYNSPLHF.

The chain is built from TRBV2 and TRBJ1-5; D gene unclear. Trimming took 3 bases from V and 6 from J, leaving 6 bases between them. The CDR3 totals 12 residues. Germline assignment: CDR1 SNHLY and CDR2 FYNNEI. The CDR3 spells CASSDFAQPQHF. CDR3 coding DNA: TGTGCCAGCAGTGATTTTGCTCAGCCCCAGCATTTT.

The chain is built from TRBV11-2 and TRBJ2-1, with 10 bases lining up with TRBD2. V lost 3 bases and J lost 0; bases outside the gene matches: 2. The CDR3 consists of 16 residues. Germline CDR1 and CDR2: SGHAT and FQNNGV. The CDR3 protein is CASSLGTSASYNEQFF. CDR3 coding DNA: TGTGCCAGCAGCTTGGGGACTAGCGCCTCCTACAATGAGCAGTTCTTC.

The sample holds a few counts of this clone. Other nucleotide sequences from this sample produce the same CDR3. This chain joins TRBV27 and TRBJ1-1, with D unclear. Deletions cut 6 bases from V and 1 base from J, with 3 bases between. Germline V lookup: CDR1 MNHEY, CDR2 SMNVEV (reference sequence). This CDR3 has 11 amino acids. CDR3 sequence (DNA): TGTGCCAGCAGACAGAACACTGAAGCTTTCTTT. Its protein is CASRQNTEAFF.

In its sample, this clone was seen once. The CDR3 reads CASSQDPGADYNEQFF. CDR3 nucleotides: TGCGCCAGCAGCCAAGATCCGGGAGCGGACTACAATGAGCAGTTCTTC. The rearrangement joins TRBV4-1 to TRBJ2-1, with D perhaps TRBD2 (6 bases). CDR1 MGHRA and CDR2 YSYEKL come from the germline V gene. The CDR3 runs 16 residues. The V end was cut by 0 bases, the J end by 3 bases, with 12 bases between.

This clone has just one count. V gene TRBV7-8 combines with J gene TRBJ2-7, with 7 positions matching TRBD2. V was pared by 3 bases and J by 2 bases, with 4 bases of the junction left unmatched. Per the germline V gene, CDR1 is SGHVS and CDR2 is FQNEAQ. The CDR3 consists of 14 residues. The CDR3 DNA sequence: TGTGCCAGCAGCTTCCGGGAGGTCCCCTACGAGCAGTACTTC. Residues: CASSFREVPYEQYF.

J is TRBJ2-3 and V is TRBV29-1; 12 nucleotides line up with TRBD2. Germline CDR1 reads SQVTM; CDR2 reads ANQGSEA. V dropped 7 bases and J dropped 4; count of bases not matched to a gene: 6. This CDR3 comprises 14 residues. This chain's CDR3 is CSALLAGGADTQYF. CDR3 sequence (DNA): TGCAGCGCCCTGCTAGCGGGAGGGGCAGATACGCAGTATTTT.